This is a list of T cell receptor beta chains from one sample in a study of cytotoxic CD8 clonotypes in ibrutinib-treated CLL. Produced via immunoSEQ multiplex PCR; TCRdb's table is partial and in-frame only. The sample lists approximately 280,000 clones, around 77% occurring once. Sample: PBMCs, taken at disease progression, from a patient treated with ibrutinib. Every receptor here comes from a human donor with chronic lymphocytic leukemia. CDR3s include the opening cysteine and the closing phenylalanine or tryptophan. The order of the fields is J gene, CDR3 length, D gene, clone size, V gene, CDR3 protein, CDR3 DNA. The D gene is left open where the match is weak. Clone size is given for some rows only: seen once, a few or many times, or a class if the clone is expanded.

TRBJ2-7,17,TRBD1,-,TRBV27,CASRDLYPGQGAHEQYF,TGTGCCAGCAGGGACCTCTACCCGGGACAGGGGGCCCACGAGCAGTACTTC
TRBJ1-4,15,TRBD1,-,TRBV5-8,CASSGGQGGYEKLFF,TGTGCCAGCAGCGGCGGACAGGGCGGGTACGAAAAACTGTTTTTT
TRBJ2-6,15,TRBD1,once,TRBV5-1,CASSWTGAGANVLTF,TGCGCCAGCAGCTGGACAGGGGCTGGGGCCAACGTCCTGACTTTC
TRBJ1-5,16,-,few,TRBV27,CASSLSAGWRNQPQHF,TGTGCCAGCAGTCTTTCCGCGGGATGGCGAAATCAGCCCCAGCATTTT
TRBJ1-1,14,TRBD1,once,TRBV4-1,CASSQYRGGTEAFF,TGCGCCAGCAGCCAATACAGGGGAGGGACTGAAGCTTTCTTT
TRBJ2-3,15,TRBD2,-,TRBV4-2,CASTKQAGDTDTQYF,TGTGCCAGCACCAAGCAAGCGGGGGACACAGATACGCAGTATTTT
TRBJ2-3,16,-,-,TRBV25-1,CASPRLRDLSADTQYF,TGTGCCAGCCCTAGATTAAGGGATCTTAGTGCAGATACGCAGTATTTT
TRBJ1-1,14,-,-,TRBV5-4,CASSLADRNTEAFF,TGTGCCAGCAGCTTGGCCGACAGGAACACTGAAGCTTTCTTT
TRBJ1-3,14,-,-,TRBV18,CASSPTASGNTIYF,TGTGCCAGCTCACCGACAGCCTCTGGAAACACCATATATTTT
TRBJ2-3,19,-,-,TRBV2,CASSAPVPITTTSTDTQYF,TGTGCCAGCAGTGCCCCGGTTCCTATTACTACAACTAGCACAGATACGCAGTATTTT